This T cell receptor beta chain emerged from a study of T-cell memory formation after mild COVID-19. Study in general: There were largely donor-specific TCR clusters.

TCRdb itself ran the 5' RACE reads through MiXCR, one entry per CDR3 protein. The sample lists a few hundred thousand distinct CDR3 sequences, about a fifth occurring once. Per the germline V gene, CDR1 is KGHSH and CDR2 is LQKENI. The V end was cut by 2 bases, the J end by 2 bases, with 13 bases between. The CDR3 totals 16 residues. The chain is built from TRBV18 and TRBJ1-5; D uncertain. The sample comprised PBMCs or a T cell subset sorted from them (not recorded which). This TCR was recovered from an adult woman who had mild COVID-19 (a few samples of this study predate the infection). Cell type and time point are not known. CDR3 coding DNA: TGTGCCAGCTCACCAGCCAAATGGGAAGGCAATCAGCCCCAGCATTTT. It codes for CASSPAKWEGNQPQHF. The full variable domain, completed using reference TRBV18 and TRBJ1-5, is NAGVMQNPRHLVRRRGQEARLRCSPMKGHSHVYWYRQLPEEGLKFMVYLQKENIIDESGMPKERFSAEFPKEGPSILRIQQVVRGDSAAYFCASSPAKWEGNQPQHFGDGTRLSIL.